A single sample is the source of the 18 T cell receptor beta chains below, sequenced in a study of OX40 agonist ivuxolimab in advanced cancers. Produced via immunoSEQ multiplex PCR; TCRdb's table is partial and in-frame only. The profile covers about 79,000 clones, with about 90% appearing a single time and 0.3% to 0.4% taken by the ten largest. The sequenced sample was CD4+ or CD8+ T cells sorted from blood, obtained in a trial of the OX40 agonist ivuxolimab. The source of these receptors is an adult with an advanced solid tumor such as melanoma, head and neck, liver or kidney cancer.

V and J are TRBV7-3 and TRBJ2-7; 7 bases map to TRBD1. CDR1 and CDR2 (germline): SGHTA, FQGTGA. The CDR3 spans 13 residues. With 4 bases clipped from V and 1 base from J, the junction kept 1 base outside the gene matches. CDR3 sequence (DNA): TGTGCCAGCAGCTCGGGACAGTCCTACGAGCAGTACTTC. This translates into CASSSGQSYEQYF.

The chain has TRBV7-8 and TRBJ1-4; maybe TRBD1 (5 bases). The germline V gene has CDR1 SGHVS and CDR2 FQNEAQ. Trimming removed 5 bases at V and 0 bases at J, with 22 bases between. This CDR3 region has 19 residues. Written as DNA, the CDR3 is TGTGCCAGCAGCCGGGGACGGATTGTGACCCTTGCAACTAATGAAAAACTGTTTTTT. Translation gives CASSRGRIVTLATNEKLFF.

V and J are TRBV27 and TRBJ1-5; 7 nucleotides agree with TRBD1. CDR1 is MNHEY and CDR2 is SMNVEV in the germline V gene (reference sequence). The J segment lost 2 bases and the V segment lost 3 bases, leaving 1 base of the junction unmatched. The CDR3 is 14 residues long. Written as DNA, the CDR3 is TGTGCCAGCAGTTTCGGACAGGGCAATCAGCCCCAGCATTTT. Translated, it gives CASSFGQGNQPQHF.

A few counts support this clone. The chain combines TRBV4-2 with TRBJ1-5; D remains ambiguous. CDR3 size: 13 residues. Trimming pared 0 bases from V and 7 bases from J, leaving 7 bases between. Germline CDR1 LGHNA, CDR2 YNFKEQ. The CDR3 protein is CASSQDREQPQHF. The CDR3 coding sequence is TGTGCCAGCAGCCAAGATCGGGAACAGCCCCAGCATTTT.

The rearrangement joins TRBV28 to TRBJ2-1; 11 bases align to TRBD2. J lost 2 bases, V lost 5 bases, and 2 bases had no gene match. This CDR3 is 15 amino acids long. Germline V CDR1 and CDR2: MDHEN, SYDVKM. CDR3 in DNA: TGTGCCAGCAGTGGTAGCGGGGGGGCCTACAATGAGCAGTTCTTC. As protein: CASSGSGGAYNEQFF.

The chain employs TRBV5-1 and TRBJ2-3; the D gene is possibly TRBD2 (5 bases). The CDR3 is made up of 15 amino acids. The V end was cut by 5 bases, the J end by 6 bases, with 19 bases between. Germline V CDR1 and CDR2: SGHRS, YFSETQ. This CDR3 is CASRTGISSGDTQYF. The CDR3 DNA sequence: TGCGCCAGCAGAACCGGGATCTCCTCTGGGGATACGCAGTATTTT.

The V gene is TRBV5-1, the J gene TRBJ1-1, with D unresolved. The germline V gene has CDR1 SGHRS and CDR2 YFSETQ. V lost 2 bases and J 0 bases, leaving 5 bases between the germline ends. CDR3 length: 13 residues. This chain's CDR3 is CASSLIVNTEAFF. The CDR3 nucleotides are TGCGCCAGCAGCTTAATCGTGAACACTGAAGCTTTCTTT.

This clone was observed once. The J gene is TRBJ2-3, the V gene TRBV11-2; possibly TRBD2 for D (5 bases). CDR3 length: 14 amino acids. Trimming removed 2 bases from V and 4 bases from J, with 10 bases in between. From germline, CDR1 is SGHAT and CDR2 FQNNGV. The CDR3 nucleotides are TGTGCCAGCAGCTTATCGCCGGGGTCAGATACGCAGTATTTT. Its translation: CASSLSPGSDTQYF. Combining the CDR3 with reference TRBV11-2 and TRBJ2-3 gives the whole variable domain EAGVAQSPRYKIIEKRQSVAFWCNPISGHATLYWYQQILGQGPKLLIQFQNNGVVDDSQLPKDRFSAERLKGVDSTLKIQPAKLEDSAVYLCASSLSPGSDTQYFGPGTRLTVL.

The chain combines TRBV29-1 with TRBJ2-7, with D possibly TRBD2 on 5 matching bases. The germline CDR1 and CDR2 sequences are SQVTM and ANQGSEA. This CDR3 region has 10 residues. V shed 6 bases and J shed 5 bases, with 8 bases lying between them. The CDR3 is CSVGVDEQYF. The CDR3 DNA follows: TGCAGCGTCGGGGTCGACGAGCAGTACTTC.

The J gene is TRBJ2-5, the V gene TRBV19; D not resolved. Germline V gives CDR1 LNHDA, CDR2 SQIVND (reference sequence). The CDR3 consists of 13 residues. Trimming shortened V by 4 bases and J by 5 bases, and 11 bases separated the two germline ends. DNA of the CDR3: TGTGCCAGTAGTAAAGTGGGTGTCGAGACCCAGTACTTC. Translation gives CASSKVGVETQYF.

This clone was counted a single time. This sequence joins TRBV5-1 and TRBJ2-2, with TRBD1 matching over 9 bases. Germline V gives CDR1 SGHRS, CDR2 YFSETQ. CDR3 length: 16 amino acids. V gave up 0 bases and J gave up 2 bases; unmatched junction bases: 2. The CDR3 region has the DNA TGCGCCAGCAGCTTGGTACAGGGGGCTAACACCGGGGAGCTGTTTTTT. Translation: CASSLVQGANTGELFF.

V is TRBV30 and J is TRBJ1-1; no firm D call. The CDR3 totals 14 residues. The germline CDR1 and CDR2 sequences are GTSNPN and SVGIG (reference sequence). V was shortened by 4 bases and J by 0 bases, with 12 bases between the two germline ends. This CDR3 reads CAWKDASMNTEAFF. The CDR3 nucleotides read TGTGCCTGGAAGGACGCCTCCATGAACACTGAAGCTTTCTTT.

The genes are TRBV19 and TRBJ2-2; maybe TRBD2 (6 bases). Between the trimmed V and J ends, which lost 5 bases and 4 bases, there was a span of 11 bases. The germline V gene encodes CDR1 LNHDA and CDR2 SQIVND (reference sequence). The CDR3 covers 14 residues. CDR3 amino acids: CASSRRESTGELFF. Written as DNA, the CDR3 is TGTGCCAGTAGTCGACGGGAGAGCACCGGGGAGCTGTTTTTT.

This clone was seen only once. The chain couples TRBV18 to TRBJ1-4; 7 nucleotides agree with TRBD1. Unmatched junction bases numbered 6, after V lost 5 bases and J lost 3 bases. CDR3 length: 15 residues. Per the germline V gene, CDR1 is KGHSH and CDR2 is LQKENI. As DNA, the CDR3 is TGTGCCAGCTCAATTCGACAGGGCGCTAATGAAAAACTGTTTTTT. It codes for CASSIRQGANEKLFF. The full variable domain, rest sourced from reference TRBV18 and TRBJ1-4, is NAGVMQNPRHLVRRRGQEARLRCSPMKGHSHVYWYRQLPEEGLKFMVYLQKENIIDESGMPKERFSAEFPKEGPSILRIQQVVRGDSAAYFCASSIRQGANEKLFFGSGTQLSVL.

The chain carries TRBV4-1 and TRBJ2-1; no clear D gene. Trimming stripped 2 bases from V and 8 bases from J, with 7 bases between. The length of the CDR3 is 12 residues. CDR1 and CDR2 (germline): MGHRA, YSYEKL. As DNA, the CDR3 is TGCGCCAGCAGCCAACCATTGGATGAGCAGTTCTTC. The encoded protein is CASSQPLDEQFF.

This clone came up once. The rearrangement joins TRBV2 to TRBJ1-4; D might be TRBD1 (6 bases). Per germline, CDR1 SNHLY and CDR2 FYNNEI. The length of the CDR3 is 14 residues. The V end lost 7 bases, the J end lost 3 bases, and 12 bases lay between the germline ends. The CDR3 loop reads CASNPTGSNEKLFF. The CDR3 nucleotides are TGTGCCAGCAACCCGACAGGATCTAATGAAAAACTGTTTTTT.

The chain joins TRBV5-1 to TRBJ2-1; 7 bases are shared with TRBD2. V shed 0 bases and J 2 bases; nucleotides not matched to a gene: 5. Looked up from germline, CDR1 is SGHRS and CDR2 is YFSETQ. The CDR3 spans 16 residues. CDR3 sequence reads: CASSLDGSGPYNEQFF. CDR3 DNA sequence: TGCGCCAGCAGCTTGGACGGTAGCGGGCCCTACAATGAGCAGTTCTTC.

The rearrangement uses TRBV7-3 and TRBJ2-5; possible D gene TRBD2, 6 bases. CDR1 SGHTA and CDR2 FQGTGA come from the germline V gene. This CDR3 spans 15 amino acids. The V end lost 5 bases, the J end lost 0 bases, and 13 bases lay between the germline ends. The CDR3 loop reads CASSRGGTDQETQYF. Here the CDR3 DNA reads TGTGCCAGCAGCCGAGGCGGGACGGACCAAGAGACCCAGTACTTC.